These T cell receptor beta chains were read from a single sample in a study of cytomegalovirus exposure and HLA in healthy donors. The table came from immunoSEQ multiplex PCR; TCRdb's copy has only in-frame clones and leaves some out. The repertoire holds 90,000 to 120,000 clones, about 81% seen once, with under 3.5% in the top ten. The sample taken for sequencing was PBMCs. The receptors derive from a man aged 25-45 years in good health and CMV-seropositive. The CDR3 runs from the conserved cysteine through the conserved F or W. A D gene is named only where the DNA matches it firmly. A row's size may be missing; if present it is once, few, many or a size class.

TRBD1	15	TRBV4-3	TRBJ1-5	.	CASSQATGIIEPQHF	TGCGCCAGCAGCCAAGCGACAGGGATAATCGAGCCCCAGCATTTT
TRBD1	15	TRBV27	TRBJ1-6	once	CASREGTGFNSPLHF	TGTGCCAGCAGGGAGGGGACAGGGTTCAATTCACCCCTCCACTTT
.	16	TRBV6-4	TRBJ1-2	.	CASSDSGQPPNYGYTF	TGTGCCAGCAGTGACTCCGGACAGCCACCTAACTATGGCTACACCTTC
.	12	TRBV5-1	TRBJ1-6	.	CASSLNNSPLHF	TGCGCCAGCAGCCTAAATAATTCACCCCTCCACTTT
.	16	TRBV5-4	TRBJ2-3	once	CASSSSRGGDRRTQYF	TGTGCCAGCAGCTCAAGTAGGGGGGGCGATAGACGAACGCAGTATTTT
.	14	TRBV27	TRBJ2-2	.	CASSPGLPTGELFF	TGTGCCAGCAGTCCCGGACTGCCCACCGGGGAGCTGTTTTTT
.	12	TRBV7-9	TRBJ1-2	.	CSSTVTTSGYTF	TGTTCCAGCACCGTGACAACGAGTGGCTACACCTTC
TRBD1	17	TRBV6-4	TRBJ2-6	.	CASSAGTELTGANVLTF	TGTGCCAGCAGTGCCGGGACAGAGCTCACTGGGGCCAACGTCCTGACTTTC
TRBD2	16	TRBV7-9	TRBJ2-5	.	CASSSQTSEDQETQYF	TGTGCCAGCAGCTCCCAGACTAGCGAGGACCAAGAGACCCAGTACTTC
TRBD1	17	TRBV4-1	TRBJ2-2	.	CASDATGQGGNTGELFF	TGCGCCAGCGACGCCACCGGACAGGGTGGGAACACCGGGGAGCTGTTTTTT
TRBD1	16	TRBV11-2	TRBJ2-7	.	CASSLVAGTGTYEQYF	TGTGCCAGCAGCTTAGTTGCAGGGACAGGAACCTACGAGCAGTACTTC
.	13	TRBV10-3	TRBJ1-1	.	CAIQGQMNTEAFF	TGTGCCATCCAGGGGCAAATGAACACTGAAGCTTTCTTT
TRBD2	17	TRBV4-3	TRBJ2-7	.	CASSQPGLAGGPYEQYF	TGCGCCAGCAGCCAACCGGGACTAGCGGGGGGTCCCTACGAGCAGTACTTC
TRBD1	17	TRBV9	TRBJ2-2	.	CASSGGPGTGTRGELFF	TGTGCCAGCAGCGGAGGCCCCGGGACAGGGACTCGAGGGGAGCTGTTTTTT
TRBD2	15	TRBV6-4	TRBJ2-1	once	CASRRTSGGANEQFF	TGTGCCAGCAGGAGGACTAGCGGGGGGGCGAATGAGCAGTTCTTC
TRBD1	16	TRBV7-9	TRBJ1-1	.	CASSSGAGTGHTEAFF	TGTGCCAGCAGCTCCGGCGCCGGGACAGGGCACACTGAAGCTTTCTTT
.	16	TRBV5-1	TRBJ2-5	.	CASTRREALPQETQYF	TGCGCCAGCACCCGAAGGGAGGCCCTACCACAAGAGACCCAGTACTTC
.	13	TRBV9	TRBJ2-5	few	CASSVAGEETQYF	TGTGCCAGCAGCGTAGCGGGGGAAGAGACCCAGTACTTC
.	13	TRBV19	TRBJ2-5	.	CASSSSGQETQYF	TGTGCCAGTAGTTCGTCAGGACAAGAGACCCAGTACTTC
.	15	TRBV5-4	TRBJ1-2	.	CASTLSAGNSYGYTF	TGTGCCAGCACCTTATCGGCGGGTAATAGCTATGGCTACACCTTC
.	16	TRBV5-1	TRBJ1-2	.	CASSLDRPNSGYGYTF	TGCGCCAGCAGCTTGGACCGCCCCAACTCGGGCTATGGCTACACCTTC
.	11	TRBV7-2	TRBJ2-5	few	CASSVKETQYF	TGTGCCAGCAGCGTAAAAGAGACCCAGTACTTC
TRBD2	13	TRBV11-2	TRBJ2-2	.	CASSGGGAGELFF	TGTGCCAGCAGCGGCGGGGGTGCAGGGGAGCTGTTTTTT
.	16	TRBV15	TRBJ1-3	.	CATSSHSGVSGNTIYF	TGTGCCACCAGCAGTCACTCAGGGGTATCTGGAAACACCATATATTTT
.	15	TRBV27	TRBJ2-1	.	CASVRGGAGYNEQFF	TGTGCCAGCGTGAGGGGGGGGGCGGGATACAATGAGCAGTTCTTC
.	16	TRBV19	TRBJ2-2	.	CASSPLGSPNTGELFF	TGTGCCAGTAGTCCCCTAGGTAGCCCGAACACCGGGGAGCTGTTTTTT
TRBD1	16	TRBV5-8	TRBJ2-2	once	CASSLPGTGTAGELFF	TGTGCCAGCAGCTTGCCCGGGACAGGGACTGCCGGGGAGCTGTTTTTT
.	16	TRBV7-9	TRBJ1-1	.	CASTAGLRELNTEAFF	TGTGCCAGCACCGCGGGATTACGGGAGTTAAACACTGAAGCTTTCTTT
TRBD1	13	TRBV11-3	TRBJ1-1	.	CASSLQGAGEAFF	TGTGCCAGCAGCTTACAGGGGGCCGGTGAAGCTTTCTTT
TRBD2	17	TRBV5-4	TRBJ2-3	.	CASSWTSGGKPADTQYF	TGTGCCAGCAGCTGGACGAGCGGGGGCAAGCCAGCAGATACGCAGTATTTT
.	15	TRBV7-2	TRBJ2-5	once	CASSWRRVPQETQYF	TGTGCCAGCAGCTGGAGGCGGGTCCCACAAGAGACCCAGTACTTC
TRBD1	15	TRBV7-7	TRBJ2-5	few	CASSLQTGQQETQYF	TGTGCCAGCAGCCTCCAGACAGGGCAGCAAGAGACCCAGTACTTC
.	13	TRBV5-5	TRBJ1-1	.	CASSLQADTEAFF	TGTGCCAGCAGCTTGCAGGCAGACACTGAAGCTTTCTTT
.	15	TRBV9	TRBJ1-6	.	CASSVSGGVNSPLHF	TGTGCCAGCAGCGTAAGCGGGGGAGTTAATTCACCCCTCCACTTT
TRBD2	15	TRBV9	TRBJ2-7	.	CASSGGLAHPYEQYF	TGTGCCAGCAGCGGGGGACTAGCGCACCCCTACGAGCAGTACTTC
.	12	TRBV6-1	TRBJ1-5	.	CASVPGRQPQHF	TGTGCCAGCGTCCCAGGGCGCCAGCCCCAGCATTTT
.	12	TRBV7-2	TRBJ1-1	.	CASKTGSTEAFF	TGTGCCAGCAAAACAGGGTCCACTGAAGCTTTCTTT
.	14	TRBV6-1	TRBJ2-7	.	CASSKVGTPYEQYF	TGTGCCAGCAGTAAGGTAGGGACACCCTACGAGCAGTACTTC